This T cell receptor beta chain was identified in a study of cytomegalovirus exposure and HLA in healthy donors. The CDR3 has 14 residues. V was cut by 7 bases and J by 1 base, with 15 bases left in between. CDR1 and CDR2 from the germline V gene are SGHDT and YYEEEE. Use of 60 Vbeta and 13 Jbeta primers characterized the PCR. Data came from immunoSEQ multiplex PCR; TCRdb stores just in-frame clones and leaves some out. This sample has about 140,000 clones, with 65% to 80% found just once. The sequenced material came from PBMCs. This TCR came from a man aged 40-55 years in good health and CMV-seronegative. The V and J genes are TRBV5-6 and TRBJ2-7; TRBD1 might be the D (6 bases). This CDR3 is CASRDTPMSYEQYF. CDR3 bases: TGTGCCAGCCGGGACACCCCCATGTCCTACGAGCAGTACTTC.